This T cell receptor (beta chain) was profiled in a study of blood T cell repertoires in COVID-19. Study summary: PBMCs, B-cell-depleted T cells, or T cells provided the cDNA or gDNA that made up the material.

The CDR3 is 14 residues long. Per germline, CDR1 SGHKS and CDR2 YYEKEE (reference sequence). V gave up 6 bases and J gave up 12 bases; unmatched junction bases: 17. Sequencing used immunoSEQ multiplex PCR; TCRdb keeps in-frame clones, though not all of them. The data show approximately 140,000 clones, 75% to 90% seen once. The TCR originated in a man aged 80 or over with acute or convalescent COVID-19. This chain links TRBV5-5 with TRBJ1-1; 7 nucleotides match TRBD1. Sequencing used peripheral blood. CDR3 nucleotides: TGTGCCAGCAAATCCTCTGGGACAGACCAAGTAACTTTCTTT. Translated: CASKSSGTDQVTFF.